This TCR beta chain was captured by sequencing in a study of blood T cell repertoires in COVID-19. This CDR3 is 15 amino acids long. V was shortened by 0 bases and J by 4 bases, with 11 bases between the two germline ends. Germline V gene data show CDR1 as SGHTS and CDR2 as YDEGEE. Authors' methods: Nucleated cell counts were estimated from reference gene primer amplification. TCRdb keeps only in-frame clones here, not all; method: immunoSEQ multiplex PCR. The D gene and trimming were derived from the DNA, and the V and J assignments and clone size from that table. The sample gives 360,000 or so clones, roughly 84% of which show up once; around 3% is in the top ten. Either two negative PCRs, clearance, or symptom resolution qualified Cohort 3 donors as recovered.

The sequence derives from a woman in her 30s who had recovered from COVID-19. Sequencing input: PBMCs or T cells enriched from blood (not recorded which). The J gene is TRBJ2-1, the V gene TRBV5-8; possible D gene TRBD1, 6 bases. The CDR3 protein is CASSLGTVRYNEQFF. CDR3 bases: TGTGCCAGCAGCTTGGGGACAGTTCGTTACAATGAGCAGTTCTTC.